This TCR beta chain was sequenced for a study of blood T cell repertoires in COVID-19 (dated by TCRdb to about 2020). Describing the broader study: Samples covering the acute and convalescent phases of COVID-19 were provided by collaborators in the United States, Italy and Spain. The prospective study material was composed of cDNA or gDNA derived from T cells, B-cell-depleted T cells, or PBMCs. Deeply sampled blood TCRbeta repertoires from subjects exposed to, actively infected with, or recovered from COVID-19 were included in the dataset. The repertoires were released in a freely available public database meant as a resource for research on the immune response to SARS-CoV-2. Samples were obtained from the ongoing ImmuneRACE study (first 160 participants) and from roughly 1,300 subjects provided by 6 global collaborators. Sample metadata almost always included a de-identified subject ID, COVID-19 status, age in years and sex. Where available, HLA class I and class II types were obtained from metadata supplied by the sample provider rather than from assay-based typing. What the work shows at the level of the full study, not this receptor alone: The amount of clinical and demographic metadata varied by source and participant and was provided uncurated.

Compared with germline, V lacks 0 bases and J lacks 1 base; bases without a gene match: 6. The CDR3, from cysteine to phenylalanine, totals 18 residues. The sequence is cut down to CDR3 DNA, 54 bases in frame from base 1. CDR1 and CDR2, looked up from the germline V gene, are SGHDT and YYEEEE. Collaborating institutions collected whole blood in K2EDTA tubes following their own protocols. For TCRbeta analysis, collaborators shipped samples in one of three forms: frozen whole blood, isolated PBMCs, or DNA extracted from either of those sample types. About this clone itself: Its cognate antigen has yet to be identified. There are no base qualities to consult, and no much larger clone falls within one base.

The immunoSEQ Assay, a bias-controlled multiplex PCR, was used to amplify TCRbeta CDR3 regions from genomic DNA. The original pipeline was this. The number of nucleated cells in each sample was estimated by amplification of reference gene primers within the assay. To quantify the absolute abundance of each unique TCRbeta CDR3 rearrangement, sequence reads were collapsed and filtered. For each sample, productive Simpson clonality was calculated as the square root of Simpson's diversity index across productive rearrangements. TCRdb holds this immuneACCESS table with in-frame rearrangements only. Some clones are missing; in checked studies, unresolved V genes explain under half, and the rest has no known cause. The V and J calls and clone size are taken from that table; D and trimming were inferred from the DNA. Counted in this sample were 45,000 to 55,000 clones; 75% to 95% of them appeared once. Together, the top ten hold around 8.3% of the sample.

The chain employs TRBV5-6 and TRBJ2-5, with 13 bases matching TRBD2. The clonotype comes from a woman in her 40s with active COVID-19. Sequenced sample: peripheral blood. CDR3 protein: CASSLVRLAGGPQETQYF. At the DNA level, the sequence is TGTGCCAGCAGCTTGGTTCGACTAGCGGGGGGCCCCCAAGAGACCCAGTACTTC.